This T cell receptor (beta chain) comes out of a study of blood T cell repertoires in COVID-19. Study overall: Acute-phase and convalescent COVID-19 samples originated in the United States, Italy and Spain. PBMCs, B-cell-depleted T cells, or T cells were the source of the cDNA or gDNA that made up the material.

The authors' processing: Reference gene primers were amplified, and this amplification served to estimate nucleated cell counts. Sequenced by immunoSEQ multiplex PCR; TCRdb stores in-frame clones only, minus some. V and J calls plus clone size are reproduced from that table; the DNA served to infer D and trimming. The repertoire holds around 180,000 clones, with 70% to 90% as singletons. V lost 4 bases and J lost 7, with 10 bases in between. Germline values: CDR1 GTSNPN, CDR2 SVGIG (reference sequence). The CDR3 totals 11 residues. This clone showed up just a few times. The source is a human donor in a cohort sampled during active COVID-19. V gene TRBV30 combines with J gene TRBJ2-5; D is perhaps TRBD1 (6 bases). Input material: peripheral blood. The CDR3 loop is CAWTTGRTQYF. CDR3 nucleotides: TGTGCCTGGACGACAGGCCGGACCCAGTACTTC.